These 4 T cell receptor beta chains were all obtained from the same sample, sequenced in a study of T cells in Graves' hyperthyroidism and ophthalmopathy. RNA transcripts provided the source from which TCR beta CDR3 regions were amplified. TCR CDR3 underwent first-round RT-PCR with the HTBI primer set. Each CDR3 protein is one row after TCRdb ran MiXCR on the multiplex PCR reads. The profile covers some 720,000 distinct CDR3 sequences, with about 17% appearing a single time and under 10% taken by the ten largest. Source material: blood. Receptor source: a young man with Graves' hyperthyroidism.

This clonotype was counted between two and nine times. V gene TRBV10-3 combines with J gene TRBJ1-5; D remains unclear. The CDR3 has 15 residues. V was trimmed by 8 bases and J by 5 bases, leaving 19 bases between them. The germline V gene has CDR1 ENHRY and CDR2 SYGVKD. The CDR3 sequence is CAIAGQVGNDQPQHF. The CDR3 DNA reads as TGTGCCATCGCCGGCCAAGTAGGGAATGATCAGCCCCAGCATTTT.

The sample holds a few counts of this clonotype. The V call is TRBV7-3, the J call TRBJ2-1; D gene ambiguous. The CDR3 extends over 13 amino acids. Per the germline V gene, CDR1 is SGHTA and CDR2 is FQGTGA. With 5 bases removed from V and 3 bases from J, the gap between germline ends came to 8 bases. The CDR3 spells CASSPIGYNEQFF. DNA for the CDR3: TGTGCCAGCAGCCCAATCGGCTACAATGAGCAGTTCTTC.

This clonotype was seen at least ten times. This sequence joins TRBV18 and TRBJ1-1; D may be TRBD1 (6 bases). Germline CDR1 KGHSH, CDR2 LQKENI. The CDR3 is made up of 17 amino acids. V was cut by 1 base and J by 4 bases, with 19 bases left in between. The CDR3 region is CASSPLRAGLGGTEAFF. The CDR3 nucleotides read TGTGCCAGCTCACCACTTCGGGCAGGCCTAGGGGGCACTGAAGCTTTCTTT.

This clonotype has a handful of counts. This chain joins TRBV30 and TRBJ1-1, with D perhaps TRBD1 (5 bases). CDR3 length: 11 amino acids. Germline V gives CDR1 GTSNPN, CDR2 SVGIG (reference sequence). Trimming removed 3 bases from V and 6 bases from J, with 8 bases in between. This CDR3 reads CAWRWGAEAFF. The CDR3 bases are TGTGCCTGGAGGTGGGGGGCTGAAGCTTTCTTT.